This TCR beta chain was obtained from a study of OX40 agonist ivuxolimab in advanced cancers. Study at large: At 0.01 to 10 mg/kg, ivuxolimab was administered intravenously to patients every 2 weeks. Earlier treatment with anti-PD-1, anti-PD-L1 or anti-CTLA-4 was permitted, and roughly 42% had received some.

V was clipped by 0 bases and J by 4 bases, with 10 bases between them. This CDR3 spans 14 amino acids. CDR1 SGHRS and CDR2 YFSETQ come from the germline V gene. This clone has a single count. Assay: immunoSEQ multiplex PCR; the TCRdb copy retains only in-frame clones and omits some. Of 65,000 to 95,000 clones listed, 80% to 90% are singletons. This chain connects TRBV5-1 to TRBJ1-2; D gene unclear. The material was CD4+ or CD8+ T cells sorted from blood, obtained in a trial of the OX40 agonist ivuxolimab. The origin of this receptor is an adult with an advanced solid tumor such as melanoma, head and neck, liver or kidney cancer. CDR3 protein: CASSLGDGAYGYTF. DNA of the CDR3: TGCGCCAGCAGCTTGGGAGACGGAGCCTATGGCTACACCTTC.